This T cell receptor (beta chain) is from a study of cytomegalovirus exposure and HLA in healthy donors. Broader study findings: Under in vitro conditions, three CMV-associated chains were confirmed as specific for CMV antigens.

As to this clone: What it binds is not known.

The donors formed part of the approximately 110-subject validation cohort, distinct from the roughly 700-subject first cohort. TCRdb's table, derived via immunoSEQ multiplex PCR, lists solely in-frame clones and lacks some. Here the sample spans fewer than 100,000 clones, nearly 95% being singletons. The V and J ends lost 5 bases and 2 bases respectively, with 11 bases between them. Germline-derived CDR1 and CDR2 are MNHEY and SVGAGI. CDR3 length: 14 residues. The V call is TRBV6-5, the J call TRBJ2-3; the D is unclear. The sequence was obtained from a woman younger than 35 in good health and CMV-seronegative. The material sequenced was PBMCs. The CDR3 sequence: CASSEASNTDTQYF. The CDR3, as DNA: TGTGCCAGCAGTGAGGCGTCTAACACAGATACGCAGTATTTT.